This T cell receptor (beta chain) appears in the sequencing data of a study of cytomegalovirus exposure and HLA in healthy donors. Study observations and caveats: Cytomegalovirus association was listed for 164 TCR beta chains. In vitro assays verified that a few CMV-associated chains recognized CMV antigens specifically.

Points on this clone: Its antigen is not identified.

The CDR3 is 12 amino acids. V was trimmed by 10 bases and J by 5 bases, leaving 14 bases between them. The germline V gene has CDR1 LNHDA and CDR2 SQIVND (reference sequence). Use of 60 Vbeta and 13 Jbeta primers characterized the PCR. How the authors handled the data: In a later analysis, the count reached approximately 80 million unique TCR beta chains, with roughly 11 million shared. Assay used: immunoSEQ multiplex PCR; TCRdb lists only in-frame clones, some missing. D and trimming come from the DNA, and the V and J calls and clone size come from that table. The sample holds fewer than 200,000 clones, roughly 8.7% seen once.

The chain is built from TRBV19 and TRBJ2-5; perhaps TRBD1 as D (6 bases). Specimen: PBMCs. The receptor's source is a woman in her twenties or thirties in good health and CMV-seropositive. The DNA for the CDR3 is TGTGCCACCCGACAGGCCGGGGAGACCCAGTACTTC. Amino acid sequence: CATRQAGETQYF.